This T cell receptor beta chain was identified during a study of PD-L1 blockade in urothelial cancer. Trimming at V came to 5 bases and at J to 4 bases, leaving 11 bases not matched to a gene. CDR1 is SEHNR and CDR2 is FQNEAQ in the germline V gene (reference sequence). The CDR3 contains 16 residues. The time point here: peripheral blood 6 weeks after treatment start. Sample numbers ranged from 1 to 8 per patient, encompassing pretreatment and on-treatment collections. Method: immunoSEQ multiplex PCR; TCRdb's copy keeps in-frame clones and lacks some. The sample consists of about 120,000 clones, more than 85% of them appearing once.

The chain links TRBV7-9 to TRBJ2-7, with TRBD2 identical over 10 bases. The clonotype comes from a man between 60 and 70 years old with urothelial cancer. Source: PBMCs, taken around atezolizumab (anti-PD-L1) treatment. The CDR3 DNA is TGTGCCAGCAGCCAAGGGCTTACTAGCGGGATTTACGAGCAGTACTTC. Translating gives CASSQGLTSGIYEQYF.